This T cell receptor beta chain was documented in a study of T-cell reconstitution after alpha-beta-depleted transplantation in children. Study-wide results and limits: A year post-transplant, T-cell counts and diversity derived mostly from newly produced T cells.

This clonotype came up a few times. Its specificity is unknown. This CDR3 contains 17 residues. Looked up from germline, CDR1 is KGHSH and CDR2 is LQKENI. V was shortened by 5 bases and J by 0 bases, with 17 bases between the two germline ends. TCRbeta library construction was performed incorporating unique molecular identifiers. TCRdb reanalysed the PCR reads using MiXCR and keeps one entry per CDR3 protein. The sample holds hundreds of thousands of distinct CDR3 sequences; roughly 16% are singletons and the top ten take approximately 5%. The sequencing here drew on PBMCs, mostly from graft donor cells, taken 360 days after TCRalphabeta/CD19-depleted stem cell transplant. V and J are TRBV18 and TRBJ2-1; D may be TRBD1 (6 bases). The TCR was taken from a male patient younger than 18 who had a stem cell transplant for acute lymphoblastic leukemia, so the T cells may come from the graft donor. The CDR3 DNA is TGTGCCAGCTCAAACAGGGTTGGGCCCTACTCCTACAATGAGCAGTTCTTC. This codes for CASSNRVGPYSYNEQFF. The variable domain in full, completed from reference TRBV18 and TRBJ2-1, reads NAGVMQNPRHLVRRRGQEARLRCSPMKGHSHVYWYRQLPEEGLKFMVYLQKENIIDESGMPKERFSAEFPKEGPSILRIQQVVRGDSAAYFCASSNRVGPYSYNEQFFGPGTRLTVL.